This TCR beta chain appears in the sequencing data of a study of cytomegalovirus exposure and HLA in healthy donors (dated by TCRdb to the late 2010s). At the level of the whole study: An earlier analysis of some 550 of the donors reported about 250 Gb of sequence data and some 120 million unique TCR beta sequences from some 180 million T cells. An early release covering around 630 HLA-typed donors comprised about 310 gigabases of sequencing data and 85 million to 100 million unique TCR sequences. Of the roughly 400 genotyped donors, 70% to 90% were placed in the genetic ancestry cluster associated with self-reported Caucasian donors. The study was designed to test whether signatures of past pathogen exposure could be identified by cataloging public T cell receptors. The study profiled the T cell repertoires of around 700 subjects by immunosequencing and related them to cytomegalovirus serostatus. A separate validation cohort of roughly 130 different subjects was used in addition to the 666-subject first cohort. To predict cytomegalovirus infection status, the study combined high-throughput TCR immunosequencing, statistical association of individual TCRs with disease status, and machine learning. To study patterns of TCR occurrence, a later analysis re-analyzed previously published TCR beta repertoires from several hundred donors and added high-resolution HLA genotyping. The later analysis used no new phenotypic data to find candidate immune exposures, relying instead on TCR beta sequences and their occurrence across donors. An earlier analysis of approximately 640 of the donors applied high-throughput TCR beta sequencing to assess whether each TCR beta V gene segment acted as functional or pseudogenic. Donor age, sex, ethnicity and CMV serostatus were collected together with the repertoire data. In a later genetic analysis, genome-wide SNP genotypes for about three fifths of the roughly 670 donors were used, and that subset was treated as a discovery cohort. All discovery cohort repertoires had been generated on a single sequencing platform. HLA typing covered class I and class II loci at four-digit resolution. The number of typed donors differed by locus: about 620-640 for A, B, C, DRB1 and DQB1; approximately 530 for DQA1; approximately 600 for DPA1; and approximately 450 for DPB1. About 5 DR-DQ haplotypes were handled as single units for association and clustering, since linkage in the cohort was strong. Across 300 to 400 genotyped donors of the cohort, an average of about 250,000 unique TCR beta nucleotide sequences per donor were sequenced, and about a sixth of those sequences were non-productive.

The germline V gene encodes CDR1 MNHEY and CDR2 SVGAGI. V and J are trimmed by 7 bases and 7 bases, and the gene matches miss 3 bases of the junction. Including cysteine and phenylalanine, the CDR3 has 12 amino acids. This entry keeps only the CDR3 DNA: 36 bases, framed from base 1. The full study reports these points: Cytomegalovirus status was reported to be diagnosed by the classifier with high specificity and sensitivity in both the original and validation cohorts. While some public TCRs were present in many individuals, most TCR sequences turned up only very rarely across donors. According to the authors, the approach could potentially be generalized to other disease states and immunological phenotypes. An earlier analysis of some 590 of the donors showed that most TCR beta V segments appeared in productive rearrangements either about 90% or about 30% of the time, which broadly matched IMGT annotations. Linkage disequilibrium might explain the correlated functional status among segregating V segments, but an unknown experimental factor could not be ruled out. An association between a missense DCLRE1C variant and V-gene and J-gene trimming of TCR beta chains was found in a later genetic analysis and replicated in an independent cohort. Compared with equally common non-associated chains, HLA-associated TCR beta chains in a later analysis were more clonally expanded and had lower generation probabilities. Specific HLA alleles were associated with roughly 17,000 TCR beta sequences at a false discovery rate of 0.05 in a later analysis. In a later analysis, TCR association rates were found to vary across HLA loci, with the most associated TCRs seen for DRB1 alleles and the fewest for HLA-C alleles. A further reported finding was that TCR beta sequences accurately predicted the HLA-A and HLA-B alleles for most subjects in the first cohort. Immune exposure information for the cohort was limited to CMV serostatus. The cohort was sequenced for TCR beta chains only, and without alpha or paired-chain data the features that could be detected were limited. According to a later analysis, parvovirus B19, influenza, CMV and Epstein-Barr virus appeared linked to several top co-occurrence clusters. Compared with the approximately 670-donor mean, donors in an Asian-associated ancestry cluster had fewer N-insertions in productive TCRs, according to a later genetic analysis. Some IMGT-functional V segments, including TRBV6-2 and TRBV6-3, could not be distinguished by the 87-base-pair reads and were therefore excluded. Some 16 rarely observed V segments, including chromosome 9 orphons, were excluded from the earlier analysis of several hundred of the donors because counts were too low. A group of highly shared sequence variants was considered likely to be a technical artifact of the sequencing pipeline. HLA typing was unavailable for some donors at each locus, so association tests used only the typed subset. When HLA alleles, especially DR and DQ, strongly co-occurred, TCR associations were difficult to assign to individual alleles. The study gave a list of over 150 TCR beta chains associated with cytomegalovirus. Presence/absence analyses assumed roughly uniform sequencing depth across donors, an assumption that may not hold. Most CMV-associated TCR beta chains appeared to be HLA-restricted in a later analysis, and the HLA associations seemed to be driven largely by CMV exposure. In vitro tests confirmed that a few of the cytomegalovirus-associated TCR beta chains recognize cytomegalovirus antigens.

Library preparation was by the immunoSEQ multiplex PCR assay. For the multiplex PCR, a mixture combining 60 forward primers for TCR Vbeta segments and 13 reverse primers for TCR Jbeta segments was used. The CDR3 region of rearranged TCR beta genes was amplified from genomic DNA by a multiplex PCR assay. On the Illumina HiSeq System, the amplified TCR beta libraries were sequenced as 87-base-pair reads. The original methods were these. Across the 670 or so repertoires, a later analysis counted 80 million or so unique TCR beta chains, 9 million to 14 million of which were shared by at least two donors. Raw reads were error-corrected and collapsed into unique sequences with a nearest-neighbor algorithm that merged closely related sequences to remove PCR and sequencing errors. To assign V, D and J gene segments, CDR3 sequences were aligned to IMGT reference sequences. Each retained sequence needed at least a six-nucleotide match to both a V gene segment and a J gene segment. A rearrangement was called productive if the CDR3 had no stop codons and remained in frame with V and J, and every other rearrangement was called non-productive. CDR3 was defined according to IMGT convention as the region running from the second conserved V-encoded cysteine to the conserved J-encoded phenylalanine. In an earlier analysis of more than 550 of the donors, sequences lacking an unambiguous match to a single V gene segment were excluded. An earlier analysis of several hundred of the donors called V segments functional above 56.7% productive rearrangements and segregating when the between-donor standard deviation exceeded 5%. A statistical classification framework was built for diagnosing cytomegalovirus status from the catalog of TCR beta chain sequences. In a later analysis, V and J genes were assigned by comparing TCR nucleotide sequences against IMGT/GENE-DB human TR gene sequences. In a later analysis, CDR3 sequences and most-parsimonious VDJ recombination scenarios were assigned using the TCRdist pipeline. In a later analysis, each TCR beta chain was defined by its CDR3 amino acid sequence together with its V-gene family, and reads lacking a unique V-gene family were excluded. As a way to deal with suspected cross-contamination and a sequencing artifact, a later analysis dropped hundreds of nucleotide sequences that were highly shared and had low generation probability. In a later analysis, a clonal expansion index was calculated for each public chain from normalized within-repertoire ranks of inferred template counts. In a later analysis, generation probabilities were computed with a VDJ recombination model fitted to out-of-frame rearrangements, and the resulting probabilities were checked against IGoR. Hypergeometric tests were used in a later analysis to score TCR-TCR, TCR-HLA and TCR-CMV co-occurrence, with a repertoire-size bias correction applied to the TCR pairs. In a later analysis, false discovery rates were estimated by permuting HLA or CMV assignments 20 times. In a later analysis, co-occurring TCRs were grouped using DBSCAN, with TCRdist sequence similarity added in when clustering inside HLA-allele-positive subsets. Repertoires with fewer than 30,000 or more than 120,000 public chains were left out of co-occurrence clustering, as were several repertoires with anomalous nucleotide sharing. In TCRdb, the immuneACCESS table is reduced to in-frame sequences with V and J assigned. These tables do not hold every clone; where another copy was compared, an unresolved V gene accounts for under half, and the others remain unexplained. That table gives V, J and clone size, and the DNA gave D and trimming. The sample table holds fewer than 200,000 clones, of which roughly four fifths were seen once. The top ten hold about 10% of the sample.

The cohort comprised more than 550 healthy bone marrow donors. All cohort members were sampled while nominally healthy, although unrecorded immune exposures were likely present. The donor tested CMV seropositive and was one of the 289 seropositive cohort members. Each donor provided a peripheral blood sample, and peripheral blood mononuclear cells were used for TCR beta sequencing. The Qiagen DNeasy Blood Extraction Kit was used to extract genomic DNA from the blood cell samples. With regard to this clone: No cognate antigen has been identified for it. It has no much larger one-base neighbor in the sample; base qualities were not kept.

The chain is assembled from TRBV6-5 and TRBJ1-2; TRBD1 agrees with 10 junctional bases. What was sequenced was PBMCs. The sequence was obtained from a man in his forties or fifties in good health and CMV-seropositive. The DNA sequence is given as TGTGCCAGCACCGGGACAGGGGCTGGCTACACCTTC. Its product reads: CASTGTGAGYTF.